A single sample gave rise to the 32 T cell receptor beta chains below, sequenced in a study of T cell clonotyping in hematopoietic cell transplantation. Here immunoSEQ multiplex PCR was the method, and the copy in TCRdb shows in-frame clones only, minus some. The repertoire holds roughly 40,000 clones, around 95% seen once, with over 0.65% in the top ten. The sequencing input was peripheral blood mononuclear cells. The receptors here all came from a woman aged 45-65 years in good health. Some clones in this sample may be carry-over from other donors' samples.

The genes are TRBV28 and TRBJ2-1; D gene ambiguous. The CDR3 spans 15 residues. The germline gives CDR1 MDHEN, CDR2 SYDVKM. The V end lost 2 bases, the J end lost 5 bases, and 13 bases lay between the germline ends. CDR3 loop: CASSLPPPADNEQFF. The CDR3 region has the DNA TGTGCCAGCAGTTTACCACCCCCCGCCGACAATGAGCAGTTCTTC.

The rearrangement joins TRBV7-3 to TRBJ2-2; the D gene could be TRBD1 or TRBD2 (5 bases each). Trimming took off 5 bases at V and 6 bases at J, with 10 bases between the two ends. Germline V gene sequence: CDR1 SGHTA, CDR2 FQGTGA. This CDR3 region has 13 residues. The CDR3 DNA reads as TGTGCCAGCAGCGCGAGAGGGGCCGGGGAGCTGTTTTTT. It is translated as CASSARGAGELFF.

The CDR3 reads CASSSIEGEYSNQPQHF. The CDR3 region has the DNA TGTGCCAGCAGTTCCATCGAGGGGGAGTATAGCAATCAGCCCCAGCATTTT. V usage is TRBV28 and J usage is TRBJ1-5, with D maybe TRBD1 (6 bases). This CDR3 is built from 17 residues. Per germline, CDR1 MDHEN and CDR2 SYDVKM. The V end was cut by 4 bases, the J end by 0 bases, with 16 bases between.

The chain has TRBV7-2 and TRBJ2-6; TRBD1 matches at 9 bases. The V segment lost 6 bases and the J segment 0 bases; nucleotides outside the gene matches: 9. CDR3 length: 18 amino acids. The germline V gene has CDR1 SGHTA and CDR2 FQGNSA. CDR3 region: CASRNAGQGSSGANVLTF. The CDR3, as DNA: TGTGCCAGCAGAAACGCGGGACAGGGTAGCTCTGGGGCCAACGTCCTGACTTTC. The whole variable domain, remainder taken from reference TRBV7-2 and TRBJ2-6, is GAGVSQSPSNKVTEKGKDVELRCDPISGHTALYWYRQSLGQGLEFLIYFQGNSAPDKSGLPSDRFSAERTGGSVSTLTIQRTQQEDSAVYLCASRNAGQGSSGANVLTFGAGSRLTVL.

A single count supports this clone. The J gene is TRBJ1-1, the V gene TRBV5-1; 12 positions match TRBD1. Germline loops: CDR1 SGHRS, CDR2 YFSETQ. The CDR3 has 15 amino acids. J gave up 0 bases and V 10 bases, and 7 bases lay outside the gene matches. In nucleotides, the CDR3 is TGCGCCTGCTCCGGGACAGGGGGCCTGAACACTGAAGCTTTCTTT. Protein sequence: CACSGTGGLNTEAFF.

The chain recombines TRBV2 with TRBJ1-5; D uncertain. Germline CDR1 reads SNHLY; CDR2 reads FYNNEI. Trimming stripped 2 bases from V and 7 bases from J, with 9 bases between. This CDR3 region has 13 residues. The chain's CDR3 is CASSENPDQPQHF. CDR3 coding DNA: TGTGCCAGCAGTGAAAATCCAGACCAGCCCCAGCATTTT.

The V and J genes are TRBV28 and TRBJ2-2; TRBD2 matches 7 bases. With V trimmed by 6 bases and J by 4 bases, 11 bases remained unmatched. The CDR3 loop spans 16 amino acids. Germline V lookup: CDR1 MDHEN, CDR2 SYDVKM. This CDR3 reads CASSSEGPGGTGELFF. CDR3 DNA sequence: TGTGCCAGCAGCTCCGAAGGGCCGGGAGGCACCGGGGAGCTGTTTTTT.

The V and J genes are TRBV5-6 and TRBJ1-6; no reliable D call. Trimming stripped 2 bases from V and 9 bases from J, with 6 bases between. The length of the CDR3 is 12 residues. Germline assignment: CDR1 SGHDT and CDR2 YYEEEE. Written as DNA, the CDR3 is TGTGCCAGCAGCTTCCCCGGTTCACCCCTCCACTTT. This sequence encodes CASSFPGSPLHF.

The genes are TRBV2 and TRBJ1-4; 9 bases match TRBD1. V lost 8 bases to trimming and J lost 6 bases; unmatched junction nucleotides: 7. This CDR3 is 14 amino acids long. Germline V gives CDR1 SNHLY, CDR2 FYNNEI. For the CDR3, the DNA is TGTGCCAGCGATCCGGACAGGGGCCATGAAAAACTGTTTTTT. Protein sequence: CASDPDRGHEKLFF.

V is TRBV4-1 and J is TRBJ1-4; 8 bases line up with TRBD1. Germline V lookup: CDR1 MGHRA, CDR2 YSYEKL. V lost 0 bases, J lost 8 bases, and 5 bases stayed unmatched. The CDR3 runs 15 residues. CDR3 bases: TGCGCCAGCAGCCAAGATTGGAGACAGGGGGAAAAACTGTTTTTT. This translates into CASSQDWRQGEKLFF.

V gene TRBV14 combines with J gene TRBJ1-6, with TRBD1 as a possible D gene (6 bases). Germline V CDR1 and CDR2: SGHDN, FVKESK. The CDR3 sequence is 11 residues long. The germline V and J ends were trimmed by 3 bases and 14 bases, with 8 bases remaining between them. The CDR3 here is CASSHRGSLHF. The CDR3 DNA sequence: TGTGCCAGCAGCCACAGGGGATCCCTCCACTTT.

The V gene is TRBV7-2, the J gene TRBJ2-5, with 7 positions matching TRBD1. The CDR3 has 16 residues. Germline lookup yields CDR1 SGHTA and CDR2 FQGNSA. J lost 5 bases, V lost 0 bases, and 9 bases had no gene match. The CDR3 nucleotides are TGTGCCAGCAGCTTAGCTGGGACAGACACCCAGGAGACCCAGTACTTC. This gives the protein CASSLAGTDTQETQYF.

A single count supports this clone. The genes are TRBV12-5 and TRBJ1-1; D is undetermined. Trimming removed 6 bases from V and 1 base from J, with 9 bases in between. Germline CDR1 reads LGHNT; CDR2 reads FRNRAP. This CDR3 region has 13 residues. The CDR3 region has the DNA TGTGCTAGTGGAGAAGCGCAGAACACTGAAGCTTTCTTT. This codes for CASGEAQNTEAFF.

This chain links TRBV19 with TRBJ1-5; D remains unclear. CDR3 size: 15 residues. V lost 3 bases to trimming and J lost 0 bases, with 9 bases between them. Looked up from germline, CDR1 is LNHDA and CDR2 is SQIVND (reference sequence). In DNA form, the CDR3 reads TGTGCCAGTAGTATGGCTGAGTATAGCAATCAGCCCCAGCATTTT. It specifies CASSMAEYSNQPQHF. The full variable domain, in which reference TRBV19 and TRBJ1-5 provide the parts outside the CDR3, is DGGITQSPKYLFRKEGQNVTLSCEQNLNHDAMYWYRQDPGQGLRLIYYSQIVNDFQKGDIAEGYSVSREKKESFPLTVTSAQKNPTAFYLCASSMAEYSNQPQHFGDGTRLSIL.

This chain connects TRBV4-2 to TRBJ1-6, with D possibly matching TRBD1 (5 bases). This CDR3 has 18 residues. V was shortened by 1 base and J by 0 bases, with 13 bases between the two germline ends. Germline CDR1 reads LGHNA; CDR2 reads YNFKEQ. The CDR3 spells CASSQGGVQSSYNSPLHF. Written as DNA, the CDR3 is TGTGCCAGCAGCCAAGGAGGGGTCCAAAGCTCCTATAATTCACCCCTCCACTTT.

The rearrangement uses TRBV28 and TRBJ1-2; 8 bases map to TRBD1. Germline CDR1 MDHEN, CDR2 SYDVKM. J gave up 4 bases and V 6 bases, and 16 bases lay outside the gene matches. The CDR3 loop spans 17 amino acids. CDR3 protein: CASSSGQGAPTFYGYTF. The DNA for the CDR3 is TGTGCCAGCAGCTCAGGACAGGGCGCTCCTACTTTCTATGGCTACACCTTC.

The chain is built from TRBV5-1 and TRBJ1-1; D remains unclear. Germline V gene sequence: CDR1 SGHRS, CDR2 YFSETQ. V lost 5 bases to trimming and J lost 3 bases, with 11 bases between them. The CDR3 is made up of 13 amino acids. CDR3 region: CASRRAWDTEAFF. CDR3 nucleotide sequence: TGCGCCAGCAGAAGAGCCTGGGACACTGAAGCTTTCTTT. Based on the CDR3 plus reference TRBV5-1 and TRBJ1-1, the full variable domain is KAGVTQTPRYLIKTRGQQVTLSCSPISGHRSVSWYQQTPGQGLQFLFEYFSETQRNKGNFPGRFSGRQFSNSRSEMNVSTLELGDSALYLCASRRAWDTEAFFGQGTRLTVV.

V gene TRBV15 combines with J gene TRBJ1-1; D may be TRBD1 (5 bases). Trimming removed 0 bases from V and 6 bases from J, with 14 bases in between. The CDR3 totals 15 residues. Germline V gene lookup returns CDR1 LNHNV and CDR2 YYDKDF (reference sequence). CDR3 in DNA: TGTGCCACCAGCAGAGATCGTGGGGGGTGGGCTGAAGCTTTCTTT. As protein: CATSRDRGGWAEAFF.

The chain is built from TRBV29-1 and TRBJ1-2; 7 bases match TRBD1. The germline CDR1 and CDR2 sequences are SQVTM and ANQGSEA. V lost 6 bases, J lost 3 bases, and 13 bases stayed unmatched. This CDR3 spans 15 amino acids. CDR3 nucleotide sequence: TGCAGCGTGGGTGACAGGGAAGGTTATTACTATGGCTACACCTTC. It translates to CSVGDREGYYYGYTF.

The CDR3 bases are TGTGCCAGCAGCTTGGAGGGACTAGCGGGTTACCAAGAGACCCAGTACTTC. Translated, it gives CASSLEGLAGYQETQYF. This sequence joins TRBV5-6 and TRBJ2-5; 12 bases map to TRBD2. The CDR3 runs to 17 residues. CDR1 and CDR2 (germline): SGHDT, YYEEEE. The ends lost 0 bases at V and 0 bases at J; junction bases unmatched: 3.

The rearrangement joins TRBV4-2 to TRBJ2-7; TRBD2 agrees at 9 bases. The length of the CDR3 is 17 residues. Losses at the gene ends were 2 bases for V and 0 bases for J; bases not matched to a gene: 8. Germline CDR1 reads LGHNA; CDR2 reads YNFKEQ. CDR3 sequence (DNA): TGTGCCAGCAGCCAAAAGGGCCAGCGGGGGGCCTCCTACGAGCAGTACTTC. Translating it yields CASSQKGQRGASYEQYF.

The chain combines TRBV5-1 with TRBJ1-1; 8 nucleotides align to TRBD1. The CDR3 consists of 16 residues. Germline trimming cut 4 bases from V and 1 base from J; bases unmatched to any gene: 9. CDR1 and CDR2 from the germline V gene are SGHRS and YFSETQ. CDR3 in amino acids: CASSLRSGTGNTEAFF. The CDR3 bases are TGCGCCAGCAGCCTGAGATCCGGGACAGGGAACACTGAAGCTTTCTTT.

The rearrangement joins TRBV5-6 to TRBJ1-2; no clear D. Germline CDR1 reads SGHDT; CDR2 reads YYEEEE. Trimming shortened V by 0 bases and J by 8 bases, and 11 bases separated the two germline ends. The CDR3 runs to 13 residues. The CDR3, as DNA: TGTGCCAGCAGCTTGGAACAGAATTTGGGCTACACCTTC. Amino acids: CASSLEQNLGYTF. Full variable domain (outside the CDR3, taken from reference TRBV5-6 and TRBJ1-2): DAGVTQSPTHLIKTRGQQVTLRCSPKSGHDTVSWYQQALGQGPQFIFQYYEEEERQRGNFPDRFSGHQFPNYSSELNVNALLLGDSALYLCASSLEQNLGYTFGSGTRLTVV.

V and J are TRBV11-2 and TRBJ2-1, with D unclear. The CDR3 is 13 residues long. Per the germline V gene, CDR1 is SGHAT and CDR2 is FQNNGV. Trimming removed 4 bases at V and 4 bases at J, with 8 bases between. The CDR3 reads CASSSDQYNEQFF. The CDR3, as DNA: TGTGCCAGCAGCTCCGACCAGTACAATGAGCAGTTCTTC.

The J gene is TRBJ2-1, the V gene TRBV4-2, with no clear D. Germline V lookup: CDR1 LGHNA, CDR2 YNFKEQ. This CDR3 is 15 amino acids long. Trimming removed 0 bases from V and 3 bases from J, with 9 bases in between. DNA of the CDR3: TGTGCCAGCAGCCAAGATTATAAGGGCTACAATGAGCAGTTCTTC. Translating it yields CASSQDYKGYNEQFF.

V usage is TRBV7-9 and J usage is TRBJ1-2, with D perhaps TRBD1 (5 bases). The germline V gene encodes CDR1 SEHNR and CDR2 FQNEAQ (reference sequence). CDR3 length: 14 amino acids. The germline V and J ends were trimmed by 3 bases and 4 bases, with 12 bases remaining between them. The CDR3 here is CASSLRGEGYGYTF. The CDR3 coding sequence is TGTGCCAGCAGCTTGAGAGGGGAAGGCTATGGCTACACCTTC.

This clone was seen just once. The chain carries TRBV15 and TRBJ1-2; TRBD1 agrees at 7 bases. The length of the CDR3 is 14 residues. Trimming removed 5 bases from V and 4 bases from J; junction bases left unmatched: 7. Germline V gene lookup returns CDR1 LNHNV and CDR2 YYDKDF (reference sequence). This CDR3 is CATSYRGSIYGYTF. As DNA, the CDR3 is TGTGCCACCAGCTACAGGGGAAGTATCTATGGCTACACCTTC.

The chain combines TRBV19 with TRBJ1-5; D gene uncertain. The CDR3 runs 14 residues. The V end was cut by 0 bases, the J end by 3 bases, with 6 bases between. Looked up from germline, CDR1 is LNHDA and CDR2 is SQIVND (reference sequence). The chain's CDR3 is CASSIEGNNQPQHF. DNA for the CDR3: TGTGCCAGTAGTATAGAGGGTAACAATCAGCCCCAGCATTTT.

CDR3 region: CASRGKGQATVYGYTF. CDR3 nucleotides: TGTGCCAGCAGGGGTAAGGGACAGGCGACCGTTTATGGCTACACCTTC. J is TRBJ1-2 and V is TRBV2; 8 nucleotides agree with TRBD1. The CDR3 spans 16 residues. V lost 6 bases, J lost 5 bases, and 14 bases stayed unmatched. Germline V gives CDR1 SNHLY, CDR2 FYNNEI. Full variable domain (outside the CDR3, taken from reference TRBV2 and TRBJ1-2): EPEVTQTPSHQVTQMGQEVILRCVPISNHLYFYWYRQILGQKVEFLVSFYNNEISEKSEIFDDQFSVERPDGSNFTLKIRSTKLEDSAMYFCASRGKGQATVYGYTFGSGTRLTVV.

The CDR3 here is CASSEYVGGIGNEQFF. For the CDR3, the DNA is TGTGCCAGCAGTGAATATGTTGGGGGAATCGGGAATGAGCAGTTCTTC. The chain couples TRBV25-1 to TRBJ2-1; D is perhaps TRBD1 or TRBD2 (5 bases each). The germline gives CDR1 MGHDK, CDR2 SYGVNS. CDR3 length equals 16 residues. Trimming removed 0 bases from V and 7 bases from J, with 16 bases in between. Using reference TRBV25-1 and TRBJ2-1 for the parts outside the CDR3, the full variable domain is EADIYQTPRYLVIGTGKKITLECSQTMGHDKMYWYQQDPGMELHLIHYSYGVNSTEKGDLSSESTVSRIRTEHFPLTLESARPSHTSQYLCASSEYVGGIGNEQFFGPGTRLTVL.

The table lists this clone with a count of one. The V gene is TRBV6-1, the J gene TRBJ2-7; unclear D gene. V was pared by 2 bases and J by 6 bases, with 11 bases between. This CDR3 region has 13 residues. Germline CDR1 MNHNS, CDR2 SASEGT. The CDR3 is CASSEIRTSEQYF. The CDR3 nucleotides read TGTGCCAGCAGTGAAATTAGGACCTCCGAGCAGTACTTC.

The rearrangement joins TRBV28 to TRBJ2-7; D gene uncertain. The CDR3 is made up of 15 amino acids. V was shortened by 7 bases and J by 1 base, with 17 bases between the two germline ends. Germline V gene lookup returns CDR1 MDHEN and CDR2 SYDVKM. The CDR3 reads CASTEDSSTSYEQYF. The CDR3 DNA follows: TGTGCCAGCACCGAGGATTCTTCGACATCCTACGAGCAGTACTTC.